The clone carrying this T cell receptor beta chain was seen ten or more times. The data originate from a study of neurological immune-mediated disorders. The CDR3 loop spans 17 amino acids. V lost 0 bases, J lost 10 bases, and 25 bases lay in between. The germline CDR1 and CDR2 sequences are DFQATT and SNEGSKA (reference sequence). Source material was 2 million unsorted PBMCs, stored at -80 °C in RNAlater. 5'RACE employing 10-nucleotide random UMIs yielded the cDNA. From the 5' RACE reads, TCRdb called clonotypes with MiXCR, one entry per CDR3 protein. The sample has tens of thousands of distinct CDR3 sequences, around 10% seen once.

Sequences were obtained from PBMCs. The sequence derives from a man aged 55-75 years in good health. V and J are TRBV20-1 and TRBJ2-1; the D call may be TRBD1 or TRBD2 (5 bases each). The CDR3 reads CSARDVLTGTGSMEQFF. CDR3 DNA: TGCAGTGCTAGAGATGTCCTGACCGGGACCGGAAGCATGGAGCAGTTCTTC.